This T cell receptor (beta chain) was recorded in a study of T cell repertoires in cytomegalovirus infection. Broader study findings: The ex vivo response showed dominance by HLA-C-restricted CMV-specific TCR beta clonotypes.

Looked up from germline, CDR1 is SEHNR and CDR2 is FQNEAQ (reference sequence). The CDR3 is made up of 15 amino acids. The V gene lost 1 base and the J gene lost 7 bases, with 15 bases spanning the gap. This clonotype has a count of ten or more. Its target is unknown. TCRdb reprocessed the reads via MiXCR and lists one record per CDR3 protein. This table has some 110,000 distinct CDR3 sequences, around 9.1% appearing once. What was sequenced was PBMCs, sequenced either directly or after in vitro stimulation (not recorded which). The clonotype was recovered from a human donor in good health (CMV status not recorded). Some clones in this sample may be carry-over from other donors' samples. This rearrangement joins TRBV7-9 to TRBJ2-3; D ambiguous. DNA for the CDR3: TGTGCCAGCAGCTTAGACCCGGTAACACATCATACGCAGTATTTT. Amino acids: CASSLDPVTHHTQYF.